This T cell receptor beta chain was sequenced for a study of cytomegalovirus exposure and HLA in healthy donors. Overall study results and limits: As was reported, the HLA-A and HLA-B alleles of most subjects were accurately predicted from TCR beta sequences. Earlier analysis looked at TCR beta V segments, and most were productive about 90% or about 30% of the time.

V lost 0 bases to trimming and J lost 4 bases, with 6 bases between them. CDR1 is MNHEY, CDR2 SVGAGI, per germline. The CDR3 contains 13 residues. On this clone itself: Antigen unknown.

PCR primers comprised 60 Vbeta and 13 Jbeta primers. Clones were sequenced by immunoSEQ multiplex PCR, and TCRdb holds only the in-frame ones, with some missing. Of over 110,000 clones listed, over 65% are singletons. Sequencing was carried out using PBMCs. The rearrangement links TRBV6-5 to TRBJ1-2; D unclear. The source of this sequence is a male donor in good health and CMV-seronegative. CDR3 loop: CASSYSEGYGYTF. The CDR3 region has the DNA TGTGCCAGCAGTTACTCCGAGGGCTATGGCTACACCTTC.